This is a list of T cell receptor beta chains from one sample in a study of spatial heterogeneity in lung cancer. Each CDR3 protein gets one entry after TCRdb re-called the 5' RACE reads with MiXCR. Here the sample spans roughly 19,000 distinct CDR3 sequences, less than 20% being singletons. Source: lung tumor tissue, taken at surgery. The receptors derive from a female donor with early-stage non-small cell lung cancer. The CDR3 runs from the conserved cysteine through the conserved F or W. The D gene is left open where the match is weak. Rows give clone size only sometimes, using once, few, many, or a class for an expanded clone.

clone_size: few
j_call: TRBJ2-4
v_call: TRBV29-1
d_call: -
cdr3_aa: CSALAPRDIQYF
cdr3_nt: TGCAGCGCCCTGGCCCCTAGGGACATTCAGTACTTC

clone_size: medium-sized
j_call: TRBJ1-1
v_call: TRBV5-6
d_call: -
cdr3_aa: CASKGGGSTEAFF
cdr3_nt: TGTGCCAGCAAGGGGGGGGGGAGTACTGAAGCTTTCTTT

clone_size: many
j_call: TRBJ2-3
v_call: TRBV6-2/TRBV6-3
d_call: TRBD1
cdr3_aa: CAIDRGQTDTQYF
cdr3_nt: TGTGCCATAGACAGGGGACAAACAGATACGCAGTATTTT

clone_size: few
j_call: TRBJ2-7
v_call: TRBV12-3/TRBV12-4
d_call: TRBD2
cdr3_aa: CASSFKAGNYEQYF
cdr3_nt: TGTGCCAGCAGTTTTAAAGCGGGGAACTACGAGCAGTACTTC

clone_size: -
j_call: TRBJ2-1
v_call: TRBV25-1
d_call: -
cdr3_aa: CASNAGTALPGPYNEQFF
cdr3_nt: TGTGCCAGCAACGCCGGGACGGCCCTTCCGGGGCCCTACAATGAGCAGTTCTTC

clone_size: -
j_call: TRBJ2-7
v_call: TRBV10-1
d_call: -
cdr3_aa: CASSATYEQYF
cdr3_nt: TGCGCCAGCAGTGCAACCTACGAGCAGTACTTC

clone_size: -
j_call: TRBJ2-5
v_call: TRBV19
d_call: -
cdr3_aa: CASSIKAIGMETQYF
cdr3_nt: TGTGCCAGTAGTATTAAGGCGATCGGTATGGAGACCCAGTACTTC

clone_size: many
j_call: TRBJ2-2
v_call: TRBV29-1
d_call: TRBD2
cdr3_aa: CSADLAGVTGELFF
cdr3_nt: TGCAGCGCCGATCTAGCGGGAGTCACCGGGGAGCTGTTTTTT

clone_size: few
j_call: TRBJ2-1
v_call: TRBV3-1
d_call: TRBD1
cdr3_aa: CASSHRTGRNEQFF
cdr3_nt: TGTGCCAGCAGCCACAGGACAGGGAGGAATGAGCAGTTCTTC

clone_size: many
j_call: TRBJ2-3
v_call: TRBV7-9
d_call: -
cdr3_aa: CASSLVWTDTQYF
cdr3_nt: TGTGCCAGCAGCTTAGTGTGGACAGATACGCAGTATTTT

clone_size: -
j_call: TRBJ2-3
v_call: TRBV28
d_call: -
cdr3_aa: CASSGGGRITDTQYF
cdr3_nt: TGTGCCAGCAGTGGTGGTGGCAGAATCACAGATACGCAGTATTTT

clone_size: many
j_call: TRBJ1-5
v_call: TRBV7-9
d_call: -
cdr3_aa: CASSPLFGPQHF
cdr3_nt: TGTGCCAGCAGCCCCCTTTTTGGGCCCCAGCATTTT

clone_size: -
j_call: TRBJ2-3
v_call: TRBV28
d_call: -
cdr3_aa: CASSWDGKGTDTQYF
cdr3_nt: TGTGCCAGCAGTTGGGACGGAAAAGGCACAGATACGCAGTATTTT

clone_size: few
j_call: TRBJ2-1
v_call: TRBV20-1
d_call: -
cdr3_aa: CSARTRGKSSYNEQFF
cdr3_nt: TGCAGTGCCAGGACCCGCGGTAAAAGCTCCTACAATGAGCAGTTCTTC

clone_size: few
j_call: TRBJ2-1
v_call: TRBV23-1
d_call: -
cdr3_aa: CASSQPDRSSYNEQFF
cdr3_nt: TGCGCCAGCAGTCAACCCGACAGGAGTTCCTACAATGAGCAGTTCTTC

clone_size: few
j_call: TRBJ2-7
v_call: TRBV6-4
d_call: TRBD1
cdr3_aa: CATRTGGIKNEQYF
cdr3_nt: TGTGCCACCCGAACAGGGGGTATAAAAAACGAGCAGTACTTC

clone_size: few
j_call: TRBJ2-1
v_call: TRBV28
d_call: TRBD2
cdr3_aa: CASSLGRAGYGNEQFF
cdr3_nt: TGTGCCAGCAGTTTAGGTCGAGCGGGGTACGGTAATGAGCAGTTCTTC

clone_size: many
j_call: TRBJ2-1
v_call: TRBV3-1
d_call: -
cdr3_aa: CASSQEMRRHEQFF
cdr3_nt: TGTGCCAGCAGCCAAGAAATGCGACGGCATGAGCAGTTCTTC

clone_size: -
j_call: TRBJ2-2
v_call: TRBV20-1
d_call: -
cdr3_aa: CSARDTLAGELFF
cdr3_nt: TGCAGTGCTAGAGATACCTTGGCCGGGGAGCTGTTTTTT

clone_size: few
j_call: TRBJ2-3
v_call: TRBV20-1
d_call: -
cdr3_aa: CSAAPDLLSTDTQYF
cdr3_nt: TGCAGTGCTGCGCCGGACCTGTTAAGCACAGATACGCAGTATTTT

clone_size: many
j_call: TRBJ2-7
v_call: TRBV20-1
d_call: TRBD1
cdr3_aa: CSAPGQGYQQYF
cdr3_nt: TGCAGTGCCCCGGGACAGGGGTACCAGCAGTACTTC

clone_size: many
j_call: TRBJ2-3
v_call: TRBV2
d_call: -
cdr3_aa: CASSDPPSTDTQYF
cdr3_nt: TGTGCCAGCAGTGATCCCCCCAGCACAGATACGCAGTATTTT

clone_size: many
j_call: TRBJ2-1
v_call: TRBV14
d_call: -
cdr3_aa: CASSLGRNSYNEQFF
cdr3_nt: TGTGCCAGCAGCCTAGGGCGTAACTCCTACAATGAGCAGTTCTTC

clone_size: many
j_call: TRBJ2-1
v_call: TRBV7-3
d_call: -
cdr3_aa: CASSLTGYNEQFF
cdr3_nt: TGTGCCAGCAGCCTGACAGGCTACAATGAGCAGTTCTTC

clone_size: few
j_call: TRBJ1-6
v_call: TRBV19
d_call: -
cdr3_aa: CASSEKVNSPLHF
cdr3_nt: TGTGCCAGTAGTGAAAAGGTTAATTCACCCCTCCACTTT

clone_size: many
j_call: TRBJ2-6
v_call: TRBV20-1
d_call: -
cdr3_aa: CSASGAVLGANVLTF
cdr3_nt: TGCAGTGCTAGCGGTGCTGTATTGGGGGCCAACGTCCTGACTTTC

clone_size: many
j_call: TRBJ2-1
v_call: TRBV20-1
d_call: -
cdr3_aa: CSARPGQSYNEQFF
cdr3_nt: TGCAGTGCTCGACCGGGTCAGTCCTACAATGAGCAGTTCTTC

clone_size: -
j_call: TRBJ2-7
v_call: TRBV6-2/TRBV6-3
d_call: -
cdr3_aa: CASSYDPSKTSITREQYF
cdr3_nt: TGTGCCAGCAGTTACGATCCCTCCAAGACTAGTATAACAAGGGAGCAGTACTTC

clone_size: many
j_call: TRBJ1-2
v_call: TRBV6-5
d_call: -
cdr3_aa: CASSYLSGGRGYGYTF
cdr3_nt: TGTGCCAGCAGTTACCTTAGCGGGGGGCGAGGGTATGGCTACACCTTC

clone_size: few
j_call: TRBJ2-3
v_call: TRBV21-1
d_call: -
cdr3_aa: CASSPPGLMADTQYF
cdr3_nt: TGTGCCAGCAGCCCCCCGGGGCTCATGGCAGATACGCAGTATTTT

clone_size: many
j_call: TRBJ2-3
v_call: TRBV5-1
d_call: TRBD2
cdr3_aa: CASSLETSGIEYTQYF
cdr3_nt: TGCGCCAGCAGCTTGGAAACTAGCGGGATCGAGTATACGCAGTATTTT

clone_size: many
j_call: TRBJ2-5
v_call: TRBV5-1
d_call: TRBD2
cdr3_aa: CASSFMGLGETQYF
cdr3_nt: TGCGCCAGCAGCTTCATGGGACTAGGAGAGACCCAGTACTTC

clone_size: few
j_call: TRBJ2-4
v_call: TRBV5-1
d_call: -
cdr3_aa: CASSLGSGTAKNIQYF
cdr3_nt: TGCGCCAGCAGCTTGGGGTCGGGAACGGCCAAAAACATTCAGTACTTC

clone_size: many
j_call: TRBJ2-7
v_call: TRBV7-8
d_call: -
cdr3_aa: CASSSYNREAFYEQYF
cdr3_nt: TGTGCCAGCAGCTCCTATAACAGGGAAGCTTTCTACGAGCAGTACTTC

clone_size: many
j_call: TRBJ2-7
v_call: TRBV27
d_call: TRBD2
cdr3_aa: CASSLGVPTGGHEQYF
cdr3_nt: TGTGCCAGCAGTTTAGGGGTACCCACGGGGGGGCACGAGCAGTACTTC

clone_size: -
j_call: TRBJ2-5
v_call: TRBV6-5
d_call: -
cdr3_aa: CASRRSTQETQYF
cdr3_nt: TGTGCCAGCAGACGGTCGACGCAAGAGACCCAGTACTTC

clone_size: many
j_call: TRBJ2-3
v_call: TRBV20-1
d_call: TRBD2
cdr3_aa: CSAIGLASDTQYF
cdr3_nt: TGCAGTGCCATCGGACTAGCTTCGGATACGCAGTATTTT

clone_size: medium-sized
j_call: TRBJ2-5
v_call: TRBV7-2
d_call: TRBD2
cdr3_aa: CASSPGLAGGRETQYF
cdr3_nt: TGTGCCAGCAGCCCCGGACTAGCGGGGGGGCGTGAGACCCAGTACTTC

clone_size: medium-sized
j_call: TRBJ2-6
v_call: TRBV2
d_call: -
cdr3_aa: CASSESIGANVLTF
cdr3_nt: TGTGCCAGCAGTGAGTCCATTGGGGCCAACGTCCTGACTTTC

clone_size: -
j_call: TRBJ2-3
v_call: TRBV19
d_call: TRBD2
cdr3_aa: CASRLAGTDTQYF
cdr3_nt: TGTGCCAGTCGACTAGCGGGCACAGATACGCAGTATTTT